The present entry profiles one T cell receptor (beta chain) with its context. Its antigen is currently unknown. This record belongs to a study of tumor-infiltrating lymphocytes in localized non-small cell lung cancer. Study-wide background: Resected tumor was paired with non-adjacent uninvolved lung from the same patient. Study-wide findings and caveats: TCR sequencing covered a subset of patients with enough tissue.

There are 15 residues in the CDR3. Trimming took off 4 bases at V and 7 bases at J, with 17 bases between the two ends. In germline, CDR1 is MNHEY, CDR2 SMNVEV (reference sequence). Generated by immunoSEQ multiplex PCR, the TCRdb table keeps only in-frame clones and is missing some. The sample shows 9,000 to 15,000 clones, approximately 80% of them seen only once. This clonotype originated in a human donor with non-small cell lung cancer. Material for sequencing was uninvolved lung tissue not adjacent to the tumor. The rearrangement joins TRBV27 to TRBJ2-1; D is possibly TRBD2 (6 bases). The CDR3 loop is CASSSTGVLGNEQFF. For the CDR3, the DNA is TGTGCCAGCAGTTCTACGGGGGTCCTGGGTAATGAGCAGTTCTTC.